The entry that follows covers one TCR beta chain sequence. No antigen is known for it. Deep-level assay runs were performed. The method was immunoSEQ multiplex PCR; TCRdb's version includes in-frame clones alone and lacks a portion of them. Found here are about 600,000 clones, about 96% of them singletons; the top ten hold around 0.057%. Unmatched junction bases numbered 7, after V lost 5 bases and J lost 6 bases. The CDR3 is made up of 16 amino acids. The V gene's germline CDR1 is SGHNT and CDR2 YYREEE (reference sequence). CD4+ cells were split into CD45RA+ naive and CD45RA-negative memory subsets. These data are taken from a study of shared clonotypes between healthy human individuals. Study-wide context: Each donor contributed plates that comprised three CD4 naive, three CD4 memory, two CD8 naive and one CD8 memory.

Study observations and caveats: For naive CD4 cells, approximately 5% of clonotypes were shared across a handful of donors.

Specimen: naive CD4+ T cells sorted from blood. Subset: CD45RA+ positively selected. The gene calls are TRBV5-4 and TRBJ2-1, with 14 nucleotides matching TRBD2. The sequence was obtained from a woman in her 30s in good health. The CDR3 DNA reads as TGTGCCAGCAGGGGAGCCGGGACTAGCGGGAGCAATGAGCAGTTCTTC. Translation: CASRGAGTSGSNEQFF. The whole variable domain, filled in from reference TRBV5-4 and TRBJ2-1, reads ETGVTQSPTHLIKTRGQQVTLRCSSQSGHNTVSWYQQALGQGPQFIFQYYREEENGRGNFPPRFSGLQFPNYSSELNVNALELDDSALYLCASRGAGTSGSNEQFFGPGTRLTVL.